Sequencing of this TCR beta chain was carried out in a study of tumor-infiltrating lymphocytes in primary liver carcinoma. Study-wide context: By surgical resection, the patients were treated for their primary liver carcinoma. Stage T1-T3 N0M0 tumors measured roughly 4.2 to 10 cm at most. Sequenced samples came back with roughly 3.5 to 8 million productive TCRbeta reads, and the counts looked alike across tissue types.

Germline V gene sequence: CDR1 SEHNR, CDR2 FQNEAQ (reference sequence). Between the trimmed V and J ends, which lost 1 base and 1 base, there was a span of 7 bases. CDR3 length: 14 residues. It was unsorted whole blood that yielded blood RNA, and germline DNA was also extracted. From around 500 ng of total RNA, TCR beta-specific cDNA was reverse-transcribed using a constant-region primer. Three nested multiplex PCR rounds of slightly modified ARM-PCR generated TCR beta libraries. Use of TRBV1-TRBV30 forward primers with a C-beta reverse primer characterized the first two PCR rounds, which lasted 10 cycles each. TCRdb reanalysed the multiplex PCR reads using MiXCR and keeps one entry per CDR3 protein. The profile shows fewer than 350,000 distinct CDR3 sequences, approximately 64% of them singletons.

Sequenced: peripheral blood. V is TRBV7-9 and J is TRBJ1-1; no clear D gene. The source is a man aged 40-49 years with primary liver carcinoma and hepatitis B virus infection. CDR3: CASSLDLGNTEAFF. CDR3 nucleotides: TGTGCCAGCAGCTTAGATCTGGGGAACACTGAAGCTTTCTTT.